This T cell receptor (beta chain) stems from a study of glioma-infiltrating T cells. Study outcomes and limitations: Tissue and blood shared very few CDR3 sequences. Gliomas, especially low-grade, showed above-expected tissue-blood divergence; non-neoplastic patients showed below.

Amplification of TCR alpha and beta CDR3 regions from RNA used iRepertoire nested multiplex PCR. Tissue mRNA or PBMC total RNA, roughly 85-450 ng, went into one-step reverse transcription and amplification. TCRdb passed the multiplex PCR reads through MiXCR, listing each CDR3 protein once. In the table there are fewer than 200,000 distinct CDR3 sequences, over 25% of which are singletons. The length of the CDR3 is 14 residues. V dropped 6 bases and J dropped 2 bases, with 11 bases sitting between them. Germline assignment: CDR1 SNHLY and CDR2 FYNNEI. This clonotype was seen at least ten times. Its antigen is undetermined.

The receptor comes from a human donor with low-grade glioma or glioblastoma, undergoing nonglioma brain surgery, or in good health (not recorded which). This chain joins TRBV2 and TRBJ2-1; no firm D call. The sample comprised glioma tissue, nonneoplastic brain tissue, or PBMCs (not recorded which). CDR3 protein: CASRLTTPYNEQFF. The CDR3 bases are TGTGCCAGCAGATTAACAACCCCCTACAATGAGCAGTTCTTC.